These 24 T cell receptor beta chains were all obtained from the same sample, sequenced in a study of T cell responses to AZD1222 COVID-19 vaccine. Libraries were prepared by immunoSEQ multiplex PCR; TCRdb keeps only in-frame clonotypes and omits some of them. The data show 150,000 to 200,000 clones, around 90% seen once. The input for sequencing was peripheral blood, taken 28 days after the second AZD1222 dose. These TCRs come from an adult who received the AZD1222 COVID-19 vaccine.

The V and J genes are TRBV24-1 and TRBJ2-2; 13 bases agree with TRBD2. The CDR3 totals 16 residues. Trimming removed 3 bases from V and 3 bases from J; junction bases left unmatched: 0. CDR1 is KGHDR and CDR2 is SFDVKD in the germline V gene. CDR3 protein: CATSDGLAGDTGELFF. For the CDR3, the DNA is TGTGCCACCAGTGATGGACTAGCGGGGGACACCGGGGAGCTGTTTTTT.

CDR3 sequence (DNA): TGCGCCAGCAGCCAAGATAGGTCAGGACAGGGTTCGAATGAGCAGTTCTTC. This sequence encodes CASSQDRSGQGSNEQFF. V is TRBV4-3 and J is TRBJ2-1; 8 positions match TRBD1. This CDR3 spans 17 amino acids. J gave up 7 bases and V 0 bases, and 11 bases lay outside the gene matches. CDR1 is LGHNA, CDR2 YSLEER, per germline.

The table lists this clone with a count of one. V usage is TRBV6-5 and J usage is TRBJ1-4; TRBD1 agrees at 10 bases. This CDR3 has 16 residues. In germline, CDR1 is MNHEY, CDR2 SVGAGI. Trimming removed 0 bases from V and 6 bases from J; junction bases left unmatched: 4. The CDR3 coding sequence is TGTGCCAGCAGTTACTCGACAGGGGGCGGTGATGAAAAACTGTTTTTT. This translates into CASSYSTGGGDEKLFF.

This clone was picked up one time. The chain joins TRBV5-1 to TRBJ2-5; D gene uncertain. The CDR3 length is 13 residues. With 0 bases removed from V and 9 bases from J, the gap between germline ends came to 12 bases. The germline V gene has CDR1 SGHRS and CDR2 YFSETQ. The DNA of the CDR3 is TGCGCCAGCAGCTTGGGAGAACGGCAGGCCCAGTACTTC. It translates to CASSLGERQAQYF.

V and J are TRBV19 and TRBJ1-6; tentative D call: TRBD1 (5 bases). CDR1 and CDR2 from the germline V gene are LNHDA and SQIVND (reference sequence). This CDR3 region has 14 residues. Between the trimmed V and J ends, which lost 2 bases and 7 bases, there was a span of 9 bases. The CDR3 DNA is TGTGCCAGTAGTATAACCGGGACCAATTCACCCCTCCACTTT. It codes for CASSITGTNSPLHF. Drawing the rest from reference TRBV19 and TRBJ1-6, the complete variable domain is DGGITQSPKYLFRKEGQNVTLSCEQNLNHDAMYWYRQDPGQGLRLIYYSQIVNDFQKGDIAEGYSVSREKKESFPLTVTSAQKNPTAFYLCASSITGTNSPLHFGNGTRLTVT.

The chain carries TRBV4-3 and TRBJ1-5; 7 bases line up with TRBD1. The germline gives CDR1 LGHNA, CDR2 YSLEER. Trimming removed 1 base from V and 4 bases from J; junction bases left unmatched: 4. The CDR3 length is 15 residues. CDR3 protein: CASSQGQGRNQPQHF. The DNA of the CDR3 is TGCGCCAGCAGCCAAGGACAGGGTCGGAATCAGCCCCAGCATTTT.

The rearrangement joins TRBV19 to TRBJ2-7, with 8 positions matching TRBD2. The length of the CDR3 is 13 residues. Germline CDR1 and CDR2: LNHDA and SQIVND (reference sequence). Losses at the gene ends were 6 bases for V and 4 bases for J; bases not matched to a gene: 5. The CDR3 region is CASSPGGVYEQYF. CDR3 in DNA: TGTGCCAGTAGCCCGGGGGGGGTTTACGAGCAGTACTTC.

The chain has TRBV3-1 (or the pseudogene TRBV3-2) and TRBJ2-1; TRBD2 is a possible D gene (7 bases). This CDR3 comprises 15 residues. Between the trimmed V and J ends, which lost 4 bases and 7 bases, there was a span of 17 bases. CDR1 LGHDT and CDR2 YNNKEL come from the germline V gene (reference sequence). The CDR3 coding sequence is TGTGCCAGCAGCCTGGAGGGGGGGCGCATAAATGAGCAGTTCTTC. Residues: CASSLEGGRINEQFF.

The chain recombines TRBV6-2 or TRBV6-3 with TRBJ1-5, with no clear D. V dropped 5 bases and J dropped 10 bases, with 12 bases sitting between them. The CDR3 is made up of 12 amino acids. Germline CDR1 reads MNHEY; CDR2 reads SVGEGT. The CDR3 here is CASSLTSTPQHF. The CDR3 DNA reads as TGTGCCAGCAGTCTAACGTCGACACCCCAGCATTTT.

The chain combines TRBV9 with TRBJ1-2, with D unresolved. V shed 3 bases and J shed 8 bases, with 32 bases lying between them. This CDR3 is 19 amino acids long. Germline-derived CDR1 and CDR2 are SGDLS and YYNGEE. This CDR3 is CASSGVYRETPFRRRGYTF. CDR3 nucleotide sequence: TGTGCCAGCAGCGGCGTATACCGGGAGACTCCCTTTAGGAGGAGAGGCTACACCTTC.

This chain uses TRBV6-5 with TRBJ2-3, with D unclear. The CDR3 is 16 residues long. Germline V CDR1 and CDR2: MNHEY, SVGAGI. V was trimmed by 4 bases and J by 4 bases, leaving 18 bases between them. The CDR3 bases are TGTGCCAGCAGTTCAATGCCCGTGCAGGTGTCAGATACGCAGTATTTT. This sequence encodes CASSSMPVQVSDTQYF.

The gene calls are TRBV2 and TRBJ2-7; D ambiguous. This CDR3 comprises 13 residues. Germline lookup yields CDR1 SNHLY and CDR2 FYNNEI. V lost 7 bases, J lost 3 bases, and 13 bases lay in between. CDR3: CASTKDGNYEQYF. CDR3 bases: TGTGCCAGCACCAAAGACGGAAACTACGAGCAGTACTTC.

The chain links TRBV3-1 (or the pseudogene TRBV3-2) to TRBJ2-6; 8 bases line up with TRBD1. V shed 4 bases and J 2 bases; nucleotides not matched to a gene: 4. Germline V gives CDR1 LGHDT, CDR2 YNNKEL (reference sequence). The CDR3 covers 16 residues. The CDR3 sequence is CASSLQGAAGANVLTF. The CDR3 nucleotides are TGTGCCAGCAGCCTCCAGGGGGCGGCTGGGGCCAACGTCCTGACTTTC.

This clone was seen more than once but under ten times. The chain employs TRBV9 and TRBJ2-3; D unresolved. This CDR3 comprises 12 residues. V was pared by 0 bases and J by 5 bases, with 4 bases between. The V gene's germline CDR1 is SGDLS and CDR2 YYNGEE. CDR3 region: CASSVDGDTQYF. In nucleotides, the CDR3 is TGTGCCAGCAGCGTAGATGGAGATACGCAGTATTTT.

This chain uses TRBV9 with TRBJ2-3; D call uncertain. This CDR3 region has 15 residues. Germline V CDR1 and CDR2: SGDLS, YYNGEE. Trimming pared 3 bases from V and 0 bases from J, leaving 11 bases between. CDR3: CASSDTTVSTDTQYF. The CDR3 nucleotides are TGTGCCAGCAGCGATACCACGGTGAGCACAGATACGCAGTATTTT.

About this clone itself: The same CDR3 also results from other DNA sequences found in this sample. The chain recombines TRBV6-5 with TRBJ1-5, with D possibly TRBD1 on 5 matching bases. Trimming cost V 2 bases and J 4 bases, with 6 bases left between them. This CDR3 comprises 13 residues. CDR1 is MNHEY and CDR2 is SVGAGI in the germline V gene. CDR3 region: CASSYRGNQPQHF. Written as DNA, the CDR3 is TGTGCCAGCAGTTACAGGGGAAATCAGCCCCAGCATTTT.

This clone has just a few counts. The rearrangement uses TRBV20-1 and TRBJ1-1; TRBD1 might be the D (6 bases). V lost 5 bases and J lost 7, with 11 bases in between. The length of the CDR3 is 11 residues. CDR1 is DFQATT and CDR2 is SNEGSKA in the germline V gene (reference sequence). CDR3 region: CSAQDRREAFF. CDR3 sequence (DNA): TGCAGTGCTCAGGACAGACGTGAAGCTTTCTTT.

This chain joins TRBV19 and TRBJ2-3; 8 positions agree with TRBD1. The CDR3 spans 16 residues. V gave up 5 bases and J gave up 7 bases; unmatched junction bases: 14. Germline CDR1 reads LNHDA; CDR2 reads SQIVND (reference sequence). The CDR3 sequence: CASSFSPTGAVNTQYF. Here the CDR3 DNA reads TGTGCCAGTAGTTTTTCTCCGACAGGGGCGGTAAATACGCAGTATTTT.

V and J are TRBV11-2 and TRBJ2-7; D is possibly TRBD2 (6 bases). CDR3 size: 16 residues. The V end lost 8 bases, the J end lost 3 bases, and 23 bases lay between the germline ends. Looked up from germline, CDR1 is SGHAT and CDR2 is FQNNGV. The DNA for the CDR3 is TGTGCCAGCTCCCCTCTGGCCCGGACGGGGGACTACGAGCAGTACTTC. Amino acids: CASSPLARTGDYEQYF. The full variable domain, in which reference TRBV11-2 and TRBJ2-7 provide the parts outside the CDR3, is EAGVAQSPRYKIIEKRQSVAFWCNPISGHATLYWYQQILGQGPKLLIQFQNNGVVDDSQLPKDRFSAERLKGVDSTLKIQPAKLEDSAVYLCASSPLARTGDYEQYFGPGTRLTVT.

This clone was observed a single time. This rearrangement joins TRBV4-1 to TRBJ2-3; 7 bases map to TRBD1. The CDR3 loop spans 17 amino acids. The germline V gene encodes CDR1 MGHRA and CDR2 YSYEKL. The trim removed 1 base at V and 2 bases at J, leaving 9 bases unmatched. CDR3 sequence (DNA): TGCGCCAGCAGCCAAGGGTGGGCAGGGGGTATCACAGATACGCAGTATTTT. This codes for CASSQGWAGGITDTQYF.

The V gene is TRBV7-2, the J gene TRBJ2-2; D may be TRBD1 (6 bases). From germline, CDR1 is SGHTA and CDR2 FQGNSA. The CDR3 has 15 residues. V lost 5 bases and J 0 bases, leaving 10 bases between the germline ends. CDR3 in amino acids: CASSPDRTNTGELFF. CDR3 DNA: TGTGCCAGCAGCCCGGACAGAACGAACACCGGGGAGCTGTTTTTT.

The gene calls are TRBV18 and TRBJ2-1; 8 nucleotides match TRBD2. CDR3 length: 14 amino acids. The V and J ends lost 3 bases and 10 bases, in that order; junction bases with no gene match: 8. Germline loops: CDR1 KGHSH, CDR2 LQKENI. The CDR3 nucleotides read TGTGCCAGCTCACCGCCCGGACTAGCAGAGGAGCAGTTCTTC. It codes for CASSPPGLAEEQFF.

This chain links TRBV2 with TRBJ1-5; no firm D call. The CDR3 totals 16 residues. From germline, CDR1 is SNHLY and CDR2 FYNNEI. Trimming took off 8 bases at V and 5 bases at J, with 22 bases between the two ends. CDR3 nucleotides: TGTGCCAGCCACGCCACGTTATTCGCCCACCATCAGCCCCAGCATTTT. Translating it yields CASHATLFAHHQPQHF.

V is TRBV27 and J is TRBJ2-7; 7 nucleotides match TRBD1. Germline V gene data show CDR1 as MNHEY and CDR2 as SMNVEV (reference sequence). The CDR3 has 19 amino acids. Unmatched junction bases numbered 20, after V lost 0 bases and J lost 6 bases. CDR3 sequence (DNA): TGTGCCAGCAGTTTATCGCCTTACCTTTTTTCGACAGGGTCGAGCGAGCAGTACTTC. This sequence encodes CASSLSPYLFSTGSSEQYF.